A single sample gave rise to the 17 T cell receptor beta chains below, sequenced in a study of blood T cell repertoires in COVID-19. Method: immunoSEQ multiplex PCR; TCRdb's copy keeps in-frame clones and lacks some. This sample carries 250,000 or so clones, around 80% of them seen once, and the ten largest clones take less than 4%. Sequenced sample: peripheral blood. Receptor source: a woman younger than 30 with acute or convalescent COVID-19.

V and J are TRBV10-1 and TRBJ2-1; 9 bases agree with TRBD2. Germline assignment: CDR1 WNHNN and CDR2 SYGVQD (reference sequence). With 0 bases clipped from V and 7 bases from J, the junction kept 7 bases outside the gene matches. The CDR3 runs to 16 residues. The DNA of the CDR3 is TGCGCCAGCAGTGAGTCTCCTAGCGGGACGAGAAATGAGCAGTTCTTC. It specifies CASSESPSGTRNEQFF.

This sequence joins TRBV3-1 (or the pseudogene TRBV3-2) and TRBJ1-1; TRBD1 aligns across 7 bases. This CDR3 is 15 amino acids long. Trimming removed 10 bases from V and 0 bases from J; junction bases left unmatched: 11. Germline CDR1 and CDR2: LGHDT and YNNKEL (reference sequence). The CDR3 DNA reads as TGTGCCACCAAACCCCTGGGACAGATGAACACTGAAGCTTTCTTT. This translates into CATKPLGQMNTEAFF.

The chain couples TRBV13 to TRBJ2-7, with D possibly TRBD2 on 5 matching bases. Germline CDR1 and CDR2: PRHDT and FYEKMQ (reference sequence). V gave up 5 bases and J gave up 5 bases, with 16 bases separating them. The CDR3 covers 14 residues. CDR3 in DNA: TGTGCCAGCAGCCCCCCCCTAAGGCGGGACGAGCAGTACTTC. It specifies CASSPPLRRDEQYF.

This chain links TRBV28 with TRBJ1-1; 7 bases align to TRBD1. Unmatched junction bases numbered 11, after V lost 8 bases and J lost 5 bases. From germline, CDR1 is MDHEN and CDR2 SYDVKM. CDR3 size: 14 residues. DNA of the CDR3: TGTGCCAGCGGGACGGAAGGGGGCGCGACTGAAGCTTTCTTT. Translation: CASGTEGGATEAFF.

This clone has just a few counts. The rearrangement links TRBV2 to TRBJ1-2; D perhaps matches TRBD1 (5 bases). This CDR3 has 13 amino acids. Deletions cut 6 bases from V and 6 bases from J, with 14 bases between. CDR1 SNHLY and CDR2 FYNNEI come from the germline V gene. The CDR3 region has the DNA TGTGCCAGCAGCTCACAGGAGAGAAATGGCTACACCTTC. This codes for CASSSQERNGYTF.

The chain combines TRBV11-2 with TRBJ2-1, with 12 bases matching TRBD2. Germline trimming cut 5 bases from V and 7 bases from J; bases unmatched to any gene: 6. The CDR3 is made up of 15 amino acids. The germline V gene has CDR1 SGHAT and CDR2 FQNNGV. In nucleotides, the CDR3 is TGTGCCAGCAGCGGAGCCGGGACTAGCGGGAATGAGCAGTTCTTC. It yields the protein CASSGAGTSGNEQFF.

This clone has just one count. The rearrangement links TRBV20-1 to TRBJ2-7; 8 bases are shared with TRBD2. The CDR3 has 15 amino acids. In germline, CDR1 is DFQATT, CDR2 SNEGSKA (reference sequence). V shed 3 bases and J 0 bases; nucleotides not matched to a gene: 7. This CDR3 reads CSASVGRGGSYEQYF. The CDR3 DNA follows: TGCAGTGCTAGTGTCGGGAGGGGGGGCTCCTACGAGCAGTACTTC.

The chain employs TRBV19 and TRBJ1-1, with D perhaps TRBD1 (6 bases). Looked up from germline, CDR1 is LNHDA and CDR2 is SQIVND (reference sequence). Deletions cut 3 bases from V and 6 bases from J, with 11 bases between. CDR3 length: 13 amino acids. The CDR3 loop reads CASSINRASEAFF. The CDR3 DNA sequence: TGTGCCAGTAGTATCAACAGGGCATCTGAAGCTTTCTTT.

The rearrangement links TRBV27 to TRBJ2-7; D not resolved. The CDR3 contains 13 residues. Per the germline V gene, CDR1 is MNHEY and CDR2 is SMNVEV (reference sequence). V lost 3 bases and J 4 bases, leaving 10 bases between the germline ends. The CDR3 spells CASSFHAQYEQYF. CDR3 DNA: TGTGCCAGCAGTTTCCACGCCCAGTACGAGCAGTACTTC.

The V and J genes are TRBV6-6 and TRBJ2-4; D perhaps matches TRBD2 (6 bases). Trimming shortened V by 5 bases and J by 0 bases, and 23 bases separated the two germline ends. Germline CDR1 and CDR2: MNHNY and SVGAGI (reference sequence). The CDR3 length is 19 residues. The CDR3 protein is CASSPRSGDGRVAKNIQYF. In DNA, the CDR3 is TGTGCCAGCAGTCCACGTAGCGGAGATGGTCGGGTAGCCAAAAACATTCAGTACTTC.

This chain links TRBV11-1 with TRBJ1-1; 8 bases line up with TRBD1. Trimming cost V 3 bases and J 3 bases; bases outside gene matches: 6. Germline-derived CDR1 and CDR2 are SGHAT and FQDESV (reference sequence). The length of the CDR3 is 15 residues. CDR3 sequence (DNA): TGTGCCAGCAGCTTCGGACAGGGTGGGGACACTGAAGCTTTCTTT. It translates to CASSFGQGGDTEAFF.

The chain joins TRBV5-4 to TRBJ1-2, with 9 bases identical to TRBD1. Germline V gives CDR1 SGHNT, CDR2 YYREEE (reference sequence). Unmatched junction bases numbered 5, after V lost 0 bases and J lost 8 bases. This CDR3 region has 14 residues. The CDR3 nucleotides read TGTGCCAGCAGCTTGGGGGACAGGGTTGGCGGCTACACCTTC. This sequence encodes CASSLGDRVGGYTF.

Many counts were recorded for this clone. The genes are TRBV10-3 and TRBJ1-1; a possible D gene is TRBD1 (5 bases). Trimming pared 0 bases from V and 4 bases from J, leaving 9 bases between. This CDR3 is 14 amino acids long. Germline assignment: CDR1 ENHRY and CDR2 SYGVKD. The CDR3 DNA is TGTGCCATCAGTGAGTCGGGGGGGAGCACTGAAGCTTTCTTT. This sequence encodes CAISESGGSTEAFF.

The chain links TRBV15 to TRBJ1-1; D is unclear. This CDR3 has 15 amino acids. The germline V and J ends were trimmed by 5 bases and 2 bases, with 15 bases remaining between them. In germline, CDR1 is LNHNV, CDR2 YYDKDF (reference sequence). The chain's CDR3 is CATSPRVRINTEAFF. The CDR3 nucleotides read TGTGCCACCAGCCCTAGAGTTAGAATTAACACTGAAGCTTTCTTT.

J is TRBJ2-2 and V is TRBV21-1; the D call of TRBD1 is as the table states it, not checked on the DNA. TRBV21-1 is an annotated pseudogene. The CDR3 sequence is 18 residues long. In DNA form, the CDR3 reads TGTGCCAGCACTCGAACCGGGACAGGGGGCGCAAACACCGGGGAGCTGTTTTTT. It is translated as CASTRTGTGGANTGELFF.

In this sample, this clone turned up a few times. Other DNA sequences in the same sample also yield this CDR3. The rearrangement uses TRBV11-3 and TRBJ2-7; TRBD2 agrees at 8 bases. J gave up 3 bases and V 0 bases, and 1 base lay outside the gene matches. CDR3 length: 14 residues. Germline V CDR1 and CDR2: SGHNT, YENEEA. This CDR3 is CASSLDGTSYEQYF. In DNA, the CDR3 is TGTGCCAGCAGCTTAGATGGGACTAGCTACGAGCAGTACTTC.

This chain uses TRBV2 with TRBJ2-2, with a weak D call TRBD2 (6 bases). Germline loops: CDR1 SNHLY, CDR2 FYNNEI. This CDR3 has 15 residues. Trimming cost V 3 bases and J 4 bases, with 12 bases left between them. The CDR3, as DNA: TGTGCCAGCAGTGAGCTTACGGAGGGCACCGGGGAGCTGTTTTTT. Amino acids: CASSELTEGTGELFF.